Each of the 16 T cell receptor beta chains below was sequenced from the same sample in a study of T cell repertoires in cytomegalovirus infection. A single record per CDR3 protein comes from TCRdb applying MiXCR to the reads. The sample consists of about 490,000 distinct CDR3 sequences, about 11% of them appearing once. Sequences were obtained from PBMCs. These receptors came from a human donor in good health (CMV status not recorded). Some clones in this sample may be carry-over from other donors' samples.

This clonotype was seen repeatedly, ten times or more. The V and J genes are TRBV10-3 and TRBJ1-5; D gene unclear. Trimming took 3 bases from V and 2 from J, leaving 17 bases between them. Germline lookup yields CDR1 ENHRY and CDR2 SYGVKD. This CDR3 has 17 residues. The CDR3 DNA is TGTGCCATCAGTGAAGGGAACAGCAGGAGGGGCAATCAGCCCCAGCATTTT. It is translated as CAISEGNSRRGNQPQHF.

This clonotype was detected a few times. V is TRBV7-9 and J is TRBJ2-3; the D is unclear. Germline lookup yields CDR1 SEHNR and CDR2 FQNEAQ (reference sequence). Trimming removed 3 bases from V and 6 bases from J, with 10 bases in between. The CDR3 length is 13 residues. The CDR3 DNA reads TGTGCCAGCAGCTTCCCTCCGCCCGATACGCAGTATTTT. Translating gives CASSFPPPDTQYF.

This clonotype was counted a few times. The V call is TRBV19, the J call TRBJ1-4; the D gene is possibly TRBD1 (5 bases). V was clipped by 3 bases and J by 10 bases, with 6 bases between them. Germline CDR1 reads LNHDA; CDR2 reads SQIVND (reference sequence). The CDR3 spans 11 residues. The CDR3 DNA reads as TGTGCCAGTAGTATGGGGCGAAAACTGTTTTTT. Protein sequence: CASSMGRKLFF.

The chain carries TRBV29-1 and TRBJ1-1; D call uncertain. The V and J ends lost 2 bases and 8 bases respectively, with 6 bases between them. The germline CDR1 and CDR2 sequences are SQVTM and ANQGSEA. The CDR3 extends over 10 amino acids. The CDR3 here is CSVERLEAFF. The CDR3 nucleotides read TGCAGCGTTGAAAGGCTGGAAGCTTTCTTT.

This clonotype is a singleton in its sample. This sequence joins TRBV5-5 and TRBJ1-5; the match to TRBD1 covers 7 bases. The CDR3 is made up of 15 amino acids. Trimming at V came to 4 bases and at J to 6 bases, leaving 10 bases not matched to a gene. The germline CDR1 and CDR2 sequences are SGHKS and YYEKEE (reference sequence). CDR3 in amino acids: CASSAWDSIAQPQHF. The CDR3 DNA reads as TGTGCCAGCAGCGCATGGGACAGTATAGCTCAGCCCCAGCATTTT.

The chain has TRBV24-1 and TRBJ2-7; D is uncertain. V was clipped by 3 bases and J by 0 bases, with 5 bases between them. Germline loops: CDR1 KGHDR, CDR2 SFDVKD. The CDR3 extends over 13 amino acids. Here the CDR3 reads CATSDGYSYEQYF. DNA of the CDR3: TGTGCCACCAGTGATGGCTACTCCTACGAGCAGTACTTC.

This clonotype was seen at least ten times. The chain carries TRBV12-5 and TRBJ1-2; no clear D gene. CDR3 size: 12 residues. Germline CDR1 and CDR2: LGHNT and FRNRAP. Trimming took off 4 bases at V and 4 bases at J, with 7 bases between the two ends. CDR3 DNA: TGTGCTAGTGGTTCCCTAGGCTATGGCTACACCTTC. It codes for CASGSLGYGYTF.

This clonotype was counted between two and nine times. The V call is TRBV6-2 or TRBV6-3, the J call TRBJ2-6; perhaps TRBD2 as D (5 bases). The germline V gene has CDR1 MNHEY and CDR2 SVGEGT. The CDR3 is 17 amino acids. V was clipped by 2 bases and J by 2 bases, with 13 bases between them. CDR3 in DNA: TGTGCCAGCAGTTACGAGGGTTGGCAGGCTGGGGCCAACGTCCTGACTTTC. It codes for CASSYEGWQAGANVLTF.

This clonotype was detected ten times or more. This chain uses TRBV7-3 with TRBJ2-3; D unresolved. The CDR3 is 13 amino acids. Germline CDR1 and CDR2: SGHTA and FQGTGA. Deletions cut 5 bases from V and 2 bases from J, with 8 bases between. Here the CDR3 DNA reads TGTGCCAGCAGCCGATCCCCCACAGATACGCAGTATTTT. It is translated as CASSRSPTDTQYF.

There are many counts of this clonotype. The V call is TRBV7-2, the J call TRBJ1-1; D is undetermined. Germline loops: CDR1 SGHTA, CDR2 FQGNSA. This CDR3 region has 12 residues. Deletions cut 4 bases from V and 5 bases from J, with 8 bases between. The DNA of the CDR3 is TGTGCCAGCAGCTCAAGACGGACTGAAGCTTTCTTT. Its translation: CASSSRRTEAFF.

This clonotype has a count of ten or more. The V gene is TRBV7-8, the J gene TRBJ1-1; 7 nucleotides agree with TRBD1. Losses at the gene ends were 2 bases for V and 5 bases for J; bases not matched to a gene: 14. In germline, CDR1 is SGHVS, CDR2 FQNEAQ. The CDR3 contains 17 residues. The CDR3 DNA reads TGTGCCAGCAGCTTATTCGGCAGGGGGGAACTGGGGACTGAAGCTTTCTTT. This translates into CASSLFGRGELGTEAFF.

This clonotype was recorded many times. The chain combines TRBV19 with TRBJ2-5; D is perhaps TRBD1 (7 bases). In germline, CDR1 is LNHDA, CDR2 SQIVND (reference sequence). Trimming shortened V by 8 bases and J by 3 bases, and 16 bases separated the two germline ends. The CDR3 runs 14 residues. In DNA, the CDR3 is TGTGCCAGTCACGGGGGACAGCTCGAAGAGACCCAGTACTTC. As protein: CASHGGQLEETQYF.

In its sample, this clonotype was seen many times. The rearrangement joins TRBV7-2 to TRBJ2-7; D is undetermined. CDR3 length equals 15 residues. Germline V CDR1 and CDR2: SGHTA, FQGNSA. Trimming cost V 1 base and J 1 base, with 11 bases left between them. The chain's CDR3 is CASSLETRQSYEQYF. In DNA, the CDR3 is TGTGCCAGCAGCTTAGAGACGCGGCAGTCCTACGAGCAGTACTTC.

This clonotype appeared many times. The rearrangement links TRBV19 to TRBJ1-1; 10 nucleotides line up with TRBD1. The CDR3 consists of 14 residues. Germline CDR1 LNHDA, CDR2 SQIVND (reference sequence). Unmatched junction bases numbered 3, after V lost 7 bases and J lost 1 base. The chain's CDR3 is CASTTGGANTEAFF. Written as DNA, the CDR3 is TGTGCCAGTACGACAGGGGGCGCGAACACTGAAGCTTTCTTT.

This clonotype has ten or more counts. The CDR3 DNA sequence: TGTGCCAGCAGCCCCGCCGGGACCAGAGGTTCCGATACGCAGTATTTT. Translated, it gives CASSPAGTRGSDTQYF. The rearrangement links TRBV7-3 to TRBJ2-3, with D perhaps TRBD1 or TRBD2 (5 bases each). The germline CDR1 and CDR2 sequences are SGHTA and FQGTGA. Trimming shortened V by 5 bases and J by 6 bases, and 21 bases separated the two germline ends. CDR3 length: 16 residues.

This clonotype was picked up many times. CDR3 loop: CSAYPGTSGTGELFF. In nucleotides, the CDR3 is TGCAGTGCCTATCCCGGGACTAGCGGAACCGGGGAGCTGTTTTTT. The chain has TRBV20-1 and TRBJ2-2; 11 bases are shared with TRBD2. In germline, CDR1 is DFQATT, CDR2 SNEGSKA (reference sequence). J lost 5 bases, V lost 6 bases, and 8 bases had no gene match. The CDR3 spans 15 residues.